The clone carrying this T cell receptor beta chain was seen more than once but under ten times. This entry comes from a study of blood T cell repertoires in COVID-19. Generated by immunoSEQ multiplex PCR, the TCRdb table keeps only in-frame clones and is missing some. The sample lists around 270,000 clones; roughly 88% were seen once. Two negative PCRs, clearance, or symptom resolution had been documented for recovered Cohort 3 donors. Trimming cost V 0 bases and J 8 bases, with 10 bases left between them. The CDR3 is 14 residues long. Germline CDR1 ENHRY, CDR2 SYGVKD. The sample consisted of PBMCs or T cells enriched from blood (not recorded which). The clonotype originates from a woman aged 30 to 39 who had recovered from COVID-19. This sequence joins TRBV10-3 and TRBJ1-4; D is unresolved. CDR3 region: CAISESASREKLFF. For the CDR3, the DNA is TGTGCCATCAGTGAGTCCGCCTCGAGGGAAAAACTGTTTTTT.